The rows below give T cell receptor beta chains drawn from one sample of a study of blood T cell repertoires in COVID-19. Assay: immunoSEQ multiplex PCR; the TCRdb copy retains only in-frame clones and omits some. The data show 150,000 to 200,000 clones, 80% to 85% seen once. Sequenced input: peripheral blood. These receptors were obtained from a woman aged 70-85 years with COVID-19, enrolled during active disease. CDR3s include the opening cysteine and the closing phenylalanine or tryptophan.

TRBV27	CASSLISGANVLTF
TRBV5-4	CASSLEQGRGYTF
TRBV5-1	CASRQGAGDSPLHF
TRBV3-1/TRBV3-2	CASSHGGGVGEKLFF
TRBV30	CAWSVQSPPRGYTF
TRBV2	CASSTLQDNYGYTF
TRBV10-2	CASSEARSYNSPLHF
TRBV7-2	CASRYGQGDYGYTF
TRBV3-1/TRBV3-2	CASSQDFAGGNQPQHF
TRBV29-1	CSVGQGYTEAFF
TRBV27	CASSSRGTDTQYF
TRBV18	CASSPGSQGTQPQHF
TRBV19	CASSFSGEDQPQHF
TRBV5-6	CASSRTAQETQYF
TRBV7-2	CASSPSGDLRPYDEQFF
TRBV3-1/TRBV3-2	CASRTTGGRGYTF
TRBV27	CASKPLVSFFEQYF
TRBV28	CASSFMGQVIEQFF
TRBV3-1/TRBV3-2	CASSQGLAGAKNIQYF
TRBV2	CASSVNNNPRKLFF
TRBV5-1	CASSLAGIAEYQETQYF
TRBV28	CASKGTNWEGRTEAFF
TRBV18	CASSPPGQGFSEQYF
TRBV19	CASSKVPGPQHF